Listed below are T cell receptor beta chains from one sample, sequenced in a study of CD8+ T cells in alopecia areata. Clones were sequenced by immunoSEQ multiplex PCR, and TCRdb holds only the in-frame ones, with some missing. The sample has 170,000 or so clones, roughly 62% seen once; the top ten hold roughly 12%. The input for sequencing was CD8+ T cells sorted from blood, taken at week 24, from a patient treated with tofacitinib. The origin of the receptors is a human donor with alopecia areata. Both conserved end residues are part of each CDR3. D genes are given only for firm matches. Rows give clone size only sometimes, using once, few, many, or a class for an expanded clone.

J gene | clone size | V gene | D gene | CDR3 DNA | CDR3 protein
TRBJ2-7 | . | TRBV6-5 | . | TGTGCCAGCAGCCACCTACGACAGGCCTACGAGCAGTACTTC | CASSHLRQAYEQYF
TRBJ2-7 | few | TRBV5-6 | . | TGTGCCAGCAGCTTGGCTGAAGACGAGCAGTACTTC | CASSLAEDEQYF
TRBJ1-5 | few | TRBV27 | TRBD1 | TGTGCCAGCACCACAACCGGACAGGGAGCCCCATGGAGGTGCAATCAGCCCCAGCATTTT | CASTTTGQGAPWRCNQPQHF
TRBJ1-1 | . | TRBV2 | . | TGTGCCAGCAGTGATCGGGGAGACACTGAAGCTTTCTTT | CASSDRGDTEAFF
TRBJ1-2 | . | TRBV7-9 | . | TGTGCCAGCAGCTTAGCCGGGGGGACTAACTATGGCTACACCTTC | CASSLAGGTNYGYTF
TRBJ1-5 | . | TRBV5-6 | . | TGTGCCAGCAGCCTCCCGGGGCAGCCCCAGCATTTT | CASSLPGQPQHF
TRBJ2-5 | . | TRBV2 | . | TGTGCCAGCAGTAATGTTGGGCAGGAGACCCAGTACTTC | CASSNVGQETQYF
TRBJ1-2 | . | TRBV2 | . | TGTGCCAGCAGGGCCAGGGCCTATGGCTACACCTTC | CASRARAYGYTF
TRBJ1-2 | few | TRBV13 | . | TGTGCCAGCAGCGTGGCGGGGGAGCATGTCTATGGCTACACCTTC | CASSVAGEHVYGYTF
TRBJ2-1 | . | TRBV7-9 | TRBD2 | TGTGCCAGCAGCTCAGCTAGCGGGGGGCCGGGTAATGAGCAGTTCTTC | CASSSASGGPGNEQFF
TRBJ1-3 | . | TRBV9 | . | TGTGCCAGCAGCGAAAATGACGGAAACACCATATATTTT | CASSENDGNTIYF
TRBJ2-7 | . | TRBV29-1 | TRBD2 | TGCAGCGTTGAGTTGGTAGCGGGGCCGTACGAGCAGTACTTC | CSVELVAGPYEQYF
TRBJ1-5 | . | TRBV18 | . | TGTGCCAGCTCAAATCATCCGGAGATCGGTCAGCCCCAGCATTTT | CASSNHPEIGQPQHF
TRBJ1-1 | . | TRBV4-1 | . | TGCGCCAGCAGCCAAGGGGGCAGGGGTGCTCACACTGAAGCTTTCTTT | CASSQGGRGAHTEAFF
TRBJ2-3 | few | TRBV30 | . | TGTGCCTGGGGGGGTGATACGCAGTATTTT | CAWGGDTQYF
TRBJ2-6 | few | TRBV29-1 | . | TGCAGCGTCGGTGGGGGCTCTGGGGCCAACGTCCTGACTTTC | CSVGGGSGANVLTF
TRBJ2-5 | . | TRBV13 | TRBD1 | TGTGCCAGCAGCTCGACAGGGGGTAACAAGAGAACCCAGTACTTC | CASSSTGGNKRTQYF
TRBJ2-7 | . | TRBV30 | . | TGTGCCTGGAGTTTACAGTCCTACGAGCAGTACTTC | CAWSLQSYEQYF
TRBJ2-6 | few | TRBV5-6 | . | TGTGCCAGCAGCTCAATAAGCTCTGGGGCCAACGTCCTGACTTTC | CASSSISSGANVLTF
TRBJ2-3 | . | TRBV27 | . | TGTGCCAGCAGTGCCACTCTCAATACGCAGTATTTT | CASSATLNTQYF
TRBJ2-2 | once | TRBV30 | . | TGTGCCTGGAGTGTACCGGGTTCGAACACCGGGGAGCTGTTTTTT | CAWSVPGSNTGELFF
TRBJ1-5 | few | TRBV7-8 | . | TGTGCCAGCACGGTGGTCGGGGATCAGCCCCAGCATTTT | CASTVVGDQPQHF
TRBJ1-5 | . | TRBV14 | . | TGTGCCAGCAGCCAAGGGAGGGGACAGCCCCAGCATTTT | CASSQGRGQPQHF
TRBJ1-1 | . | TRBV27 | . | TGTGCCAGCAGTTCGGGCCCTAGCACTGAAGCTTTCTTT | CASSSGPSTEAFF
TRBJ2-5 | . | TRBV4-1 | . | TGCGCCAGCAGCCAAGATCTAGGGAACCAAGAGACCCAGTACTTC | CASSQDLGNQETQYF
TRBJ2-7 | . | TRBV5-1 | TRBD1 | TGCGCCAGCAGCCCTTGGACAGGGGACGAGCAGTACTTC | CASSPWTGDEQYF
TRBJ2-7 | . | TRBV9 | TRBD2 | TGTGCCAGCAGCGTAGGTAGCGGGGGGGCGACTGAGCAGTACTTC | CASSVGSGGATEQYF
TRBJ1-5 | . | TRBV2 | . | TGTGCCAGCAGTGAGGAGGGCTTCACTCAGCCCCAGCATTTT | CASSEEGFTQPQHF
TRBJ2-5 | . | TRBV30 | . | TGTGCCTGGAGTGTAATGGGGGAAGAGACCCAGTACTTC | CAWSVMGEETQYF
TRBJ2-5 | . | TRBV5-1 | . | TGCGCCAGCAGGAGGGAAAGTGGGCAAGAGACCCAGTACTTC | CASRRESGQETQYF
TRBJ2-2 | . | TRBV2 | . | TGTGCCAGCAGTGAATTTCCCCCCCTCCACAGGGACACCGGGGAGCTGTTTTTT | CASSEFPPLHRDTGELFF
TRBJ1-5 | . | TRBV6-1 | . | TGTGCCAGCAGTGAACGCAGGGGAGGCGGTCAGCCCCAGCATTTT | CASSERRGGGQPQHF
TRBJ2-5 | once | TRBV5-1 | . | TGCGCCAGCAGCTCATATATGACCCAAGAGACCCAGTACTTC | CASSSYMTQETQYF
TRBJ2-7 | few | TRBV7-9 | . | TGTGCCACCGGGACCTCGGCCGAGCAGTACTTC | CATGTSAEQYF
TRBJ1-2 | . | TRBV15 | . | TGTGCCACCAGCAGAGACAGGGGTCTTCACTATGGCTACACCTTC | CATSRDRGLHYGYTF
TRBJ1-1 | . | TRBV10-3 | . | TGTGCCATCAGTGAAACTTCCTCCACTGAAGCTTTCTTT | CAISETSSTEAFF
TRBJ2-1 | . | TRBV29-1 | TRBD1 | TGCAGCGTGATGGGAAGGGACAGGAACCCGGCGGGCTCCTACAATGAGCAGTTCTTC | CSVMGRDRNPAGSYNEQFF
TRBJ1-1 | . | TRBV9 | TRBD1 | TGTGCCAGCAGCGTAGGGCAGGGGGAGACTGAAGCTTTCTTT | CASSVGQGETEAFF
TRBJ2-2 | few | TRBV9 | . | TGTGCCAGCAGCGTAGGGTCAGGGGGACTCACCGGGGAGCTGTTTTTT | CASSVGSGGLTGELFF
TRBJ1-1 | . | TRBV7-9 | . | TGTGCCAGCAGTCCCAATTTGGGCATGAACACTGAAGCTTTCTTT | CASSPNLGMNTEAFF
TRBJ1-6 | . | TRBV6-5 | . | TGTGCCAGCAGCCAATTGAGGTCCTATAATTCACCCCTCCACTTT | CASSQLRSYNSPLHF
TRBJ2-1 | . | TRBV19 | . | TGTGCCACCTGCCCAACTAGTCCCAATGAGCAGTTCTTC | CATCPTSPNEQFF
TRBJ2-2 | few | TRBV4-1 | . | TGCGCCAGCAGACGGAACACCGGGGAGCTGTTTTTT | CASRRNTGELFF
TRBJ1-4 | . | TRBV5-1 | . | TGCGCCAGCAGACAGGGCGGTGAAAAACTGTTTTTT | CASRQGGEKLFF
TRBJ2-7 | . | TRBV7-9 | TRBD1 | TGTGCCAGCCGGGGACAGACCTACGAGCAGTACTTC | CASRGQTYEQYF